The next 32 T cell receptor beta chains were all read from a single sample in a study of beta chain features in type 1 diabetes (dated by TCRdb to 2016 to 2019). Library generation was performed with the immunoSEQ multiplex PCR assay. All of the isolated RNA was reverse transcribed with the High Capacity cDNA Reverse Transcription Kit, so expressed TCRB transcripts were sequenced. TCRdb obtained this table from immuneACCESS and retained in-frame rearrangements with V and J assigned. These tables miss some clones; where compared with another copy, unresolved V genes account for less than half of the shortfall, and the remainder is unexplained. The sample contains roughly 150,000 clones, roughly 9% of them found a single time. The top ten constitute under 2.5% of the sample. Sequenced: central memory CD4+ T cells from blood. The receptors here all came from a woman aged 18-29 years in good health.

This clone was seen a few times. The V gene is TRBV5-4, the J gene TRBJ1-2; 10 nucleotides match TRBD1. V trimming: 2 bases; J trimming: 8 bases; junction bases outside the gene matches: 9. Germline V lookup: CDR1 SGHNT, CDR2 YYREEE (reference sequence). The CDR3 runs to 15 residues. CDR3 sequence reads: CASSFVGTGAFGYTF. The CDR3 bases are TGTGCCAGCAGCTTCGTCGGGACAGGGGCGTTCGGCTACACCTTC. Together with reference TRBV5-4 and TRBJ1-2, the CDR3 gives the full variable domain: ETGVTQSPTHLIKTRGQQVTLRCSSQSGHNTVSWYQQALGQGPQFIFQYYREEENGRGNFPPRFSGLQFPNYSSELNVNALELDDSALYLCASSFVGTGAFGYTFGSGTRLTVV.

The rearrangement links TRBV5-1 to TRBJ2-2, with D possibly matching TRBD2 (6 bases). CDR3 length equals 13 residues. Trimming cost V 3 bases and J 5 bases, with 8 bases left between them. Germline loops: CDR1 SGHRS, CDR2 YFSETQ. The CDR3 protein is CASSWAGTGELFF. DNA of the CDR3: TGCGCCAGCAGCTGGGCGGGGACCGGGGAGCTGTTTTTT.

This clone has more than one count but fewer than ten. J is TRBJ2-3 and V is TRBV6-5; 10 bases fit TRBD1. This CDR3 comprises 15 residues. Germline CDR1 is MNHEY and CDR2 is SVGAGI. J lost 6 bases, V lost 5 bases, and 8 bases had no gene match. Here the CDR3 DNA reads TGTGCCAGCAGTCCGGGACAGGGGCCCTCGGATACGCAGTATTTT. Its protein is CASSPGQGPSDTQYF.

This clone was seen more than once but under ten times. The genes are TRBV5-1 and TRBJ2-3; TRBD1 matches at 7 bases. V gave up 7 bases and J gave up 9 bases; unmatched junction bases: 17. The CDR3 length is 15 residues. From germline, CDR1 is SGHRS and CDR2 YFSETQ. As DNA, the CDR3 is TGCGCCAGCGCACAGGTAATGAGCCCGGGACAGACGCAGTATTTT. Translation: CASAQVMSPGQTQYF.

On this clone: Possible read error: a much larger clone is one base away. The chain combines TRBV7-2 with TRBJ1-2; a possible D gene is TRBD1 (6 bases). The germline V gene encodes CDR1 SGHTA and CDR2 FQGNSA. V was shortened by 3 bases and J by 2 bases, with 7 bases between the two germline ends. The CDR3 consists of 13 residues. In nucleotides, the CDR3 is TGTGCCAGCAGCTTCGGACAGAACTATGGCTACACCTTC. It codes for CASSFGQNYGYTF.

This clone occurred a few times. CDR3 in amino acids: CASSRDRGYTDTQYF. The CDR3 DNA sequence: TGTGCCAGCAGCCGGGACAGGGGCTACACAGATACGCAGTATTTT. The chain recombines TRBV2 with TRBJ2-3; 10 bases fit TRBD1. The CDR3 is 15 residues long. The trim removed 6 bases at V and 2 bases at J, leaving 5 bases unmatched. Germline V gives CDR1 SNHLY, CDR2 FYNNEI.

This clone was counted only a few times. This chain joins TRBV30 and TRBJ1-4; D is unclear. The V end was cut by 3 bases, the J end by 8 bases, with 16 bases between. The CDR3 contains 14 residues. Germline-derived CDR1 and CDR2 are GTSNPN and SVGIG (reference sequence). This chain's CDR3 is CAWSPGGVVEKLFF. CDR3 nucleotides: TGTGCCTGGAGCCCCGGTGGAGTGGTGGAAAAACTGTTTTTT.

The chain joins TRBV30 to TRBJ2-6; a possible D gene is TRBD2 (5 bases). The CDR3 is 16 residues long. CDR1 and CDR2 (germline): GTSNPN, SVGIG (reference sequence). Trimming removed 2 bases from V and 0 bases from J, with 11 bases in between. For the CDR3, the DNA is TGTGCCTGGAGTCTAGCCGGTGGCTCTGGGGCCAACGTCCTGACTTTC. Encoded protein: CAWSLAGGSGANVLTF. Full variable domain (rest looked up from reference TRBV30 and TRBJ2-6): SQTIHQWPATLVQPVGSPLSLECTVEGTSNPNLYWYRQAAGRGLQLLFYSVGIGQISSEVPQNLSASRPQDRQFILSSKKLLLSDSGFYLCAWSLAGGSGANVLTFGAGSRLTVL.

This chain links TRBV6-1 with TRBJ2-7; 8 bases align to TRBD1. CDR3 size: 17 residues. CDR1 and CDR2 (germline): MNHNS, SASEGT. The trim removed 1 base at V and 0 bases at J, leaving 8 bases unmatched. CDR3 sequence (DNA): TGTGCCAGCAGTGAAGGGCCCTTGGGACAGGCCTCCTACGAGCAGTACTTC. Translation gives CASSEGPLGQASYEQYF.

The chain combines TRBV7-9 with TRBJ2-4; D may be TRBD2 (6 bases). CDR3 size: 15 residues. V was shortened by 5 bases and J by 6 bases, with 17 bases between the two germline ends. The germline V gene has CDR1 SEHNR and CDR2 FQNEAQ (reference sequence). CDR3 sequence reads: CASSARLGSVNIQYF. CDR3 coding DNA: TGTGCCAGCAGCGCCCGACTAGGTTCGGTAAACATTCAGTACTTC.

This sequence joins TRBV15 and TRBJ1-2; no reliable D call. Trimming pared 1 base from V and 4 bases from J, leaving 16 bases between. Per germline, CDR1 LNHNV and CDR2 YYDKDF (reference sequence). The CDR3 length is 16 residues. The CDR3, as DNA: TGTGCCACCAGCAGAGTCGAATCGAAGCAAACCTATGGCTACACCTTC. This gives the protein CATSRVESKQTYGYTF. The variable domain in full, with the rest retrieved from reference TRBV15 and TRBJ1-2, is DAMVIQNPRYQVTQFGKPVTLSCSQTLNHNVMYWYQQKSSQAPKLLFHYYDKDFNNEADTPDNFQSRRPNTSFCFLDIRSPGLGDTAMYLCATSRVESKQTYGYTFGSGTRLTVV.

This clone was seen only a few times. This sequence joins TRBV30 and TRBJ1-2; D may be TRBD1 (6 bases). The CDR3 sequence is 13 residues long. V lost 0 bases, J lost 2 bases, and 7 bases lay in between. Germline lookup yields CDR1 GTSNPN and CDR2 SVGIG (reference sequence). CDR3 DNA sequence: TGTGCCTGGAGTGTGGGGGCCAACTATGGCTACACCTTC. Residues: CAWSVGANYGYTF.

This clone has a handful of counts. As DNA, the CDR3 is TGTGCCAGCAGCACCGGGACAGCCTACTTAAATAATTCACCCCTCCACTTT. Amino acids: CASSTGTAYLNNSPLHF. The J gene is TRBJ1-6, the V gene TRBV7-8; 7 nucleotides line up with TRBD1. Germline assignment: CDR1 SGHVS and CDR2 FQNEAQ. The CDR3 length is 17 residues. Germline trimming cut 5 bases from V and 5 bases from J; bases unmatched to any gene: 12.

This clone was detected many times. The rearrangement joins TRBV10-3 to TRBJ2-3; TRBD2 agrees at 9 bases. Germline trimming cut 7 bases from V and 0 bases from J; bases unmatched to any gene: 8. Germline CDR1 and CDR2: ENHRY and SYGVKD. There are 16 residues in the CDR3. The CDR3, as DNA: TGTGCCATCACAGAGACTAGCGGTGTTAGCACAGATACGCAGTATTTT. Amino acids: CAITETSGVSTDTQYF.

This clone has a handful of counts. The V call is TRBV16, the J call TRBJ1-1; D uncertain. The CDR3 has 13 residues. V was trimmed by 0 bases and J by 1 base, leaving 3 bases between them. CDR1 and CDR2 from the germline V gene are KGHSY and FQNENV. The CDR3 nucleotides read TGTGCCAGCAGCCAATCCAGGAACACTGAAGCTTTCTTT. Protein product: CASSQSRNTEAFF.

This clone was counted between two and nine times. The chain employs TRBV7-9 and TRBJ2-7; possible D gene TRBD1, 5 bases. V was clipped by 1 base and J by 3 bases, with 10 bases between them. CDR1 is SEHNR and CDR2 is FQNEAQ in the germline V gene (reference sequence). The CDR3 runs to 14 residues. The chain's CDR3 is CASSLDLGHYEQYF. DNA of the CDR3: TGTGCCAGCAGCTTAGATTTGGGGCACTACGAGCAGTACTTC.

This clone was seen a few times. With a much larger clone just one base away, this may be a read error. The chain is built from TRBV11-2 and TRBJ2-5; D might be TRBD1 (5 bases). The DNA end favors TRBJ2-7, so the J call may be wrong. This CDR3 has 12 residues. Germline V gives CDR1 SGHAT, CDR2 FQNNGV. The CDR3 loop is CASSLQGYEQYF. CDR3 DNA sequence: TGTGCCAGCAGCTTACAGGGTTACGAGCAGTACTTC.

There are a few counts of this clone. The rearrangement links TRBV4-1 to TRBJ2-5; 8 bases map to TRBD2. Germline values: CDR1 MGHRA, CDR2 YSYEKL. V trimming: 5 bases; J trimming: 3 bases; junction bases outside the gene matches: 8. This CDR3 contains 15 residues. The CDR3 spells CASSGLSGTKETQYF. Written as DNA, the CDR3 is TGCGCCAGCAGCGGACTTAGCGGGACCAAAGAGACCCAGTACTTC.

J is TRBJ2-3 and V is TRBV4-2; TRBD2 aligns across 7 bases. Trimming at V came to 4 bases and at J to 0 bases, leaving 13 bases not matched to a gene. Looked up from germline, CDR1 is LGHNA and CDR2 is YNFKEQ. The CDR3 has 18 amino acids. The CDR3 bases are TGTGCCAGCAGCCTATCCCGGGGTGGCGGGGGAAGCACAGATACGCAGTATTTT. Translating it yields CASSLSRGGGGSTDTQYF.

The J gene is TRBJ2-2, the V gene TRBV19, with 10 bases that match TRBD2. CDR3 length equals 14 residues. V trimming: 8 bases; J trimming: 4 bases; junction bases outside the gene matches: 4. Germline CDR1 LNHDA, CDR2 SQIVND (reference sequence). In DNA, the CDR3 is TGTGCCAGTCGAGCGGGGGGGTCCACCGGGGAGCTGTTTTTT. This sequence encodes CASRAGGSTGELFF. The entire variable domain, with the rest obtained from reference TRBV19 and TRBJ2-2, is as follows: DGGITQSPKYLFRKEGQNVTLSCEQNLNHDAMYWYRQDPGQGLRLIYYSQIVNDFQKGDIAEGYSVSREKKESFPLTVTSAQKNPTAFYLCASRAGGSTGELFFGEGSRLTVL.

This clone came up a few times. The CDR3 DNA reads as TGTGCCTGGTCGCGACAGGGCCTAGAAGCTTTCTTT. It encodes CAWSRQGLEAFF. The chain couples TRBV30 to TRBJ1-1, with 7 nucleotides matching TRBD1. The J segment lost 8 bases and the V segment lost 5 bases, leaving 8 bases of the junction unmatched. CDR1 GTSNPN and CDR2 SVGIG come from the germline V gene (reference sequence). This CDR3 region has 12 residues.

This clone was counted between two and nine times. The chain joins TRBV27 to TRBJ2-7; 8 bases are shared with TRBD2. Unmatched junction bases numbered 6, after V lost 3 bases and J lost 2 bases. CDR3 length: 15 residues. Germline loops: CDR1 MNHEY, CDR2 SMNVEV (reference sequence). The CDR3 region has the DNA TGTGCCAGCAGTTTCCGGCCGGGAGGGACCTACGAGCAGTACTTC. Residues: CASSFRPGGTYEQYF.

The chain uses TRBV5-1 and TRBJ1-6; 9 bases map to TRBD1. Germline assignment: CDR1 SGHRS and CDR2 YFSETQ. Losses at the gene ends were 4 bases for V and 9 bases for J; bases not matched to a gene: 11. The CDR3 is 16 amino acids. The DNA of the CDR3 is TGCGCCAGCAGCGGCGACTCCGGGACAGGGTCTTCACCCCTCCACTTT. It specifies CASSGDSGTGSSPLHF.

Notes on this clone: An end of the junction differs from the germline gene, which may be a read error. The chain links TRBV7-2 to TRBJ2-5; 7 nucleotides agree with TRBD2. This CDR3 region has 14 residues. The germline CDR1 and CDR2 sequences are SGHTA and FQGNSA. The CDR3, as DNA: TGTGCCAGCAGCTTAGGAGTCGGGACTAAGGTTCCCGACTTC. Amino acids: CASSLGVGTKVPDF.

This clone was seen only a few times. The chain employs TRBV7-9 and TRBJ2-1; D remains unclear. Germline CDR1 SEHNR, CDR2 FQNEAQ (reference sequence). This CDR3 is built from 14 residues. Trimming shortened V by 5 bases and J by 1 base, and 9 bases separated the two germline ends. Here the CDR3 reads CASSTELSYNEQFF. Here the CDR3 DNA reads TGTGCCAGCAGCACAGAGTTGTCCTACAATGAGCAGTTCTTC.

As for this clone: In the same sample, other DNA sequences code for this CDR3. This chain connects TRBV5-6 to TRBJ1-2; 9 nucleotides match TRBD1. Germline CDR1 reads SGHDT; CDR2 reads YYEEEE. The CDR3 has 14 residues. V lost 4 bases to trimming and J lost 7 bases; unmatched junction nucleotides: 8. CDR3 region: CASSPGQGKGGYTF. CDR3 bases: TGTGCCAGCAGCCCAGGACAGGGGAAGGGTGGCTACACCTTC.

The genes are TRBV5-1 and TRBJ2-1, with D possibly matching TRBD2 (6 bases). Germline V gene sequence: CDR1 SGHRS, CDR2 YFSETQ. V was shortened by 5 bases and J by 12 bases, with 18 bases between the two germline ends. CDR3 size: 13 residues. CDR3 bases: TGCGCCAGCAGTCCGGGAGACCTCGGAGGGCAGTTCTTC. This sequence encodes CASSPGDLGGQFF.

The V gene is TRBV5-4, the J gene TRBJ2-5; 7 bases agree with TRBD2. The ends lost 1 base at V and 2 bases at J; junction bases unmatched: 2. The CDR3 is 14 amino acids. Germline CDR1 is SGHNT and CDR2 is YYREEE (reference sequence). The DNA of the CDR3 is TGTGCCAGCAGCTTGCGGGAGGCTCAAGAGACCCAGTACTTC. Protein sequence: CASSLREAQETQYF.

This clone was found a few times. The J gene is TRBJ1-2, the V gene TRBV7-2; 7 bases map to TRBD1. With V trimmed by 5 bases and J by 8 bases, 11 bases remained unmatched. The germline V gene encodes CDR1 SGHTA and CDR2 FQGNSA. There are 14 residues in the CDR3. CDR3: CASSPGTGDGGYTF. DNA for the CDR3: TGTGCCAGCAGCCCGGGAACAGGGGATGGAGGCTACACCTTC.

This clone came up a few times. The chain uses TRBV30 and TRBJ2-3; 10 positions agree with TRBD2. The CDR3 has 15 residues. Germline-derived CDR1 and CDR2 are GTSNPN and SVGIG (reference sequence). The V segment lost 0 bases and the J segment 2 bases; nucleotides outside the gene matches: 2. Here the CDR3 reads CAWSVLAGITDTQYF. In DNA form, the CDR3 reads TGTGCCTGGAGTGTACTAGCGGGGATCACAGATACGCAGTATTTT.

This clone came up a few times. The rearrangement joins TRBV6-1 to TRBJ2-1, with 10 bases aligning to TRBD2. Germline values: CDR1 MNHNS, CDR2 SASEGT. V shed 4 bases and J 5 bases; nucleotides not matched to a gene: 8. This CDR3 comprises 16 residues. The CDR3 DNA reads TGTGCCAGCAGTGTTTGGCCTAGCGGGAGTAACAATGAGCAGTTCTTC. Encoded protein: CASSVWPSGSNNEQFF.

This clone was detected only a few times. V is TRBV18 and J is TRBJ2-7, with 9 bases matching TRBD1. V dropped 0 bases and J dropped 7; count of bases not matched to a gene: 10. CDR1 and CDR2 from the germline V gene are KGHSH and LQKENI. The CDR3 totals 16 residues. The CDR3, as DNA: TGTGCCAGCTCACCACCGCAGAAGGGACAGGGCGGTGAGCAGTACTTC. Translation: CASSPPQKGQGGEQYF.